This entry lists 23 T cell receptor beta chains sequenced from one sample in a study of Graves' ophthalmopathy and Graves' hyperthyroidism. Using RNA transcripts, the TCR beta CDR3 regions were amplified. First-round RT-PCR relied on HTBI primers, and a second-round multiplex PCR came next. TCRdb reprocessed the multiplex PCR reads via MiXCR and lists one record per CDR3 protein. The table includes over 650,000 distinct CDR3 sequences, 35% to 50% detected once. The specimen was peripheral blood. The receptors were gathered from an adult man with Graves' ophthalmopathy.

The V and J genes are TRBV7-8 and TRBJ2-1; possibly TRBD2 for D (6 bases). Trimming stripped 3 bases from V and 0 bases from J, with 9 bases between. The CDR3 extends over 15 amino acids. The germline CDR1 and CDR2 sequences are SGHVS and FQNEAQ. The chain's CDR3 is CASSFPGASYNEQFF. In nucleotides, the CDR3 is TGTGCCAGCAGCTTCCCGGGAGCCTCCTACAATGAGCAGTTCTTC.

The CDR3 nucleotides read TGTGCCAGTAGGGATCCGGGACAGGGAAATGGCTACACCTTC. Amino acids: CASRDPGQGNGYTF. This chain connects TRBV19 to TRBJ1-2; 9 bases map to TRBD1. Losses at the gene ends were 6 bases for V and 6 bases for J; bases not matched to a gene: 8. Germline lookup yields CDR1 LNHDA and CDR2 SQIVND (reference sequence). This CDR3 region has 14 residues.

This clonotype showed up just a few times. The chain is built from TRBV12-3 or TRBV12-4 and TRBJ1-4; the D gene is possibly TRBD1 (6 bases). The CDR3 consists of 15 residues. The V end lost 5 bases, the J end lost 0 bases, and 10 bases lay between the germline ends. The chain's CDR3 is CASSATGTTNEKLFF. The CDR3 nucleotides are TGTGCCAGCAGTGCAACAGGGACAACTAATGAAAAACTGTTTTTT.

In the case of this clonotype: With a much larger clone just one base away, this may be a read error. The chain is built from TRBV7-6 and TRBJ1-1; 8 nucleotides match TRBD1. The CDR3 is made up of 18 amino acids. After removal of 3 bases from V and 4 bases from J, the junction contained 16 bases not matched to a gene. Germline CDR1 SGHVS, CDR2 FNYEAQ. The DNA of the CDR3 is TGTGCCAGCAGCTTTTTGAGGGCAGGGGGCGAACTGAGCACTGAAGCTTTCTTT. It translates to CASSFLRAGGELSTEAFF.

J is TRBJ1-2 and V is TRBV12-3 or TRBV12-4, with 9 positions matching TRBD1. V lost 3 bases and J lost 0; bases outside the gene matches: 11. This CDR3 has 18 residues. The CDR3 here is CASSFGSGQGLANYGYTF. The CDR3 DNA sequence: TGTGCCAGCAGTTTTGGTTCGGGACAGGGTTTAGCTAACTATGGCTACACCTTC.

The CDR3 here is CASSPPSNPGANEQYF. Written as DNA, the CDR3 is TGTGCCAGCTCACCACCGTCCAACCCGGGGGCGAACGAGCAGTACTTC. This chain joins TRBV10-3 and TRBJ2-7; D is possibly TRBD1 or TRBD2 (6 bases each). Germline V gene data show CDR1 as ENHRY and CDR2 as SYGVKD. This CDR3 contains 16 residues. V lost 10 bases and J lost 5, with 27 bases in between.

CDR3 amino acids: CASRPPGTEPTYEQYF. For the CDR3, the DNA is TGTGCCAGCAGACCCCCCGGGACAGAACCTACCTACGAGCAGTACTTC. This chain links TRBV7-9 with TRBJ2-7, with TRBD1 matching over 7 bases. The CDR3 consists of 16 residues. Per germline, CDR1 SEHNR and CDR2 FQNEAQ (reference sequence). V was pared by 6 bases and J by 2 bases, with 13 bases of the junction left unmatched.

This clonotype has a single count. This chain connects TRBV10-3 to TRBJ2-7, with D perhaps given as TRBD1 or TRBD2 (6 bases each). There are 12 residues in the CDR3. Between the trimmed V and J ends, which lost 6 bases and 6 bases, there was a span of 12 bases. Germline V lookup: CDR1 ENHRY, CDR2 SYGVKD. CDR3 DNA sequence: TGTGCCATCAGCCGGGGGCTCGGCGAGCAGTACTTC. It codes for CAISRGLGEQYF.

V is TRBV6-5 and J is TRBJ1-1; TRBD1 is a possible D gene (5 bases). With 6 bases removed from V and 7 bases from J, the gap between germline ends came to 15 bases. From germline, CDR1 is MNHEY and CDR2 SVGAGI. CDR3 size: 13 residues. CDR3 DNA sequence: TGTGCCAGCAGCAACACCAGGGAGGGTGAAGCTTTCTTT. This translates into CASSNTREGEAFF.

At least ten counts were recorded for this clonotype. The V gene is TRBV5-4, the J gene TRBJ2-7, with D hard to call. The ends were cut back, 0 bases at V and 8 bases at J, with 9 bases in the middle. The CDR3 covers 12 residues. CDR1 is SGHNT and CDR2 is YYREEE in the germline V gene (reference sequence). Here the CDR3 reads CASSLGLDQQYF. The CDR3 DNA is TGTGCCAGCAGCTTGGGTCTGGACCAGCAGTACTTC.

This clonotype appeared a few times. CDR3 loop: CASSRLEDEQYF. The CDR3 DNA is TGCGCCAGCAGCCGATTGGAAGACGAGCAGTACTTC. The rearrangement links TRBV4-1 to TRBJ2-7, with unresolved D. The V gene's germline CDR1 is MGHRA and CDR2 YSYEKL. CDR3 length: 12 amino acids. The V gene lost 4 bases and the J gene lost 5 bases, with 9 bases spanning the gap.

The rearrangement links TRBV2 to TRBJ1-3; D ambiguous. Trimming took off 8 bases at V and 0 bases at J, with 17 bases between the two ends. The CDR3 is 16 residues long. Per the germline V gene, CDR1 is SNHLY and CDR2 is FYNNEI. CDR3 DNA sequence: TGTGCCAGCTCACCAACGGCGACAACCTCTGGAAACACCATATATTTT. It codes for CASSPTATTSGNTIYF. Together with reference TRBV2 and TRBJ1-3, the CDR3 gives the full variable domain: EPEVTQTPSHQVTQMGQEVILRCVPISNHLYFYWYRQILGQKVEFLVSFYNNEISEKSEIFDDQFSVERPDGSNFTLKIRSTKLEDSAMYFCASSPTATTSGNTIYFGEGSWLTVV.

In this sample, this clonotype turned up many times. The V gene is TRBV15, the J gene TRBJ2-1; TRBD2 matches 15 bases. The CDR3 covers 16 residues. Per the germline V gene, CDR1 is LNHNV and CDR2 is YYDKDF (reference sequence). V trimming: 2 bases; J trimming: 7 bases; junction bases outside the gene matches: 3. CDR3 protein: CATSRTGTSGRNEQFF. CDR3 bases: TGTGCCACCAGCAGAACTGGGACTAGCGGGAGGAATGAGCAGTTCTTC.

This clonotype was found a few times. CDR3 in amino acids: CASSQESYNQPQHF. Written as DNA, the CDR3 is TGTGCCAGCAGCCAAGAGTCCTACAATCAGCCCCAGCATTTT. V usage is TRBV3-1 and J usage is TRBJ1-5, with D unresolved. This CDR3 comprises 14 residues. Deletions cut 0 bases from V and 3 bases from J, with 6 bases between. CDR1 and CDR2 from the germline V gene are LGHDT and YNNKEL (reference sequence).

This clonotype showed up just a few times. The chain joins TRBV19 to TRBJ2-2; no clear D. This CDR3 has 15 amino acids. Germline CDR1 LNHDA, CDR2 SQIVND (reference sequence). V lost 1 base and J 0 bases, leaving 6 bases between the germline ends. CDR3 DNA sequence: TGTGCCAGTAGTATAGGAAGTACGAACACCGGGGAGCTGTTTTTT. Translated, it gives CASSIGSTNTGELFF.

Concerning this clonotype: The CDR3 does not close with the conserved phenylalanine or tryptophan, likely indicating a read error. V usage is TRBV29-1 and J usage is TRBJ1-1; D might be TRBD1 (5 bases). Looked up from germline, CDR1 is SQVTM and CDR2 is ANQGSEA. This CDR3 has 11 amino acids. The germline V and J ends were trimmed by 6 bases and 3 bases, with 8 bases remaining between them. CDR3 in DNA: TGCAGCGTGGGGGGGTACACTGAAGCTTTCCTT. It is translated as CSVGGYTEAFL.

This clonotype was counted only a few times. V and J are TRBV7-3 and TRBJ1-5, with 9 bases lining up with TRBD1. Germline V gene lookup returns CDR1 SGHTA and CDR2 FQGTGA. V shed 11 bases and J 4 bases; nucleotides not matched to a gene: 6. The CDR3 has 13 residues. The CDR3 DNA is TGTGCCTGGGGGGGACAGGGTAATCAGCCCCAGCATTTT. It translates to CAWGGQGNQPQHF.

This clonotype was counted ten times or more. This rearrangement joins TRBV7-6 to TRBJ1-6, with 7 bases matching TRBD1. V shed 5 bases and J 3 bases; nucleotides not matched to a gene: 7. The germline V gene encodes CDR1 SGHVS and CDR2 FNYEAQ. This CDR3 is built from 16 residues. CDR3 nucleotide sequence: TGTGCCAGCAGCACCCTGGACAGGAACTATAATTCACCCCTCCACTTT. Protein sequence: CASSTLDRNYNSPLHF.

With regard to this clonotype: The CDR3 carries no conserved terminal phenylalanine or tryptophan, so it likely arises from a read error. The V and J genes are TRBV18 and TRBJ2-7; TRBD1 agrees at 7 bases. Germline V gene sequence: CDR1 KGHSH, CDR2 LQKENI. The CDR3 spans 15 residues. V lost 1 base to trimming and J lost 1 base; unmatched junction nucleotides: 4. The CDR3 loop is CASSPLGTDSYEQYC. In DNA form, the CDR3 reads TGTGCCAGCTCACCACTCGGGACAGATTCCTACGAGCAGTACTGC.

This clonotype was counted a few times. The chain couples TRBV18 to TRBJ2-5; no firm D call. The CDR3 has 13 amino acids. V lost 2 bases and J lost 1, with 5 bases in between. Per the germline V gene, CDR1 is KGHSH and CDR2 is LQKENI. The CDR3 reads CASSPYVQETQYF. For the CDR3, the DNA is TGTGCCAGCTCACCATACGTCCAAGAGACCCAGTACTTC.

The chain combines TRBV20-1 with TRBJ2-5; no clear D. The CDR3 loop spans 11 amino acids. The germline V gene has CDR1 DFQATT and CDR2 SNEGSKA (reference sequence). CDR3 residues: CSLYRQETQYF. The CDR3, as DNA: TGCAGCTTGTACAGACAAGAGACCCAGTACTTC.

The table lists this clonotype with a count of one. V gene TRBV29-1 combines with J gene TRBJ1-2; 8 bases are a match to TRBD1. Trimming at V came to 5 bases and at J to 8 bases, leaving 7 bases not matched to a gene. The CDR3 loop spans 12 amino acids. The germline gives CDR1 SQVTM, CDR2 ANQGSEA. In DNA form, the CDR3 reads TGCAGCGTTCTGACAGGGGAGTGGGGCTACACCTTC. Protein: CSVLTGEWGYTF.

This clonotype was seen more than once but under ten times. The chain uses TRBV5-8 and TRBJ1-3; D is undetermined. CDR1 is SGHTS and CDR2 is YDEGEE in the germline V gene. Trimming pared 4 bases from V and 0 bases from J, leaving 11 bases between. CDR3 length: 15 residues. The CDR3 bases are TGTGCCAGCAGCCACAAGCAAGGCTCTGGAAACACCATATATTTT. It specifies CASSHKQGSGNTIYF. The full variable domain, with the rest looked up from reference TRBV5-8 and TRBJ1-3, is EAGVTQSPTHLIKTRGQQATLRCSPISGHTSVYWYQQALGLGLQFLLWYDEGEERNRGNFPPRFSGRQFPNYSSELNVNALELEDSALYLCASSHKQGSGNTIYFGEGSWLTVV.